This T cell receptor (beta chain) was identified during a study of shared T cell receptors in the human thymus. In the case of this clone: This sample also contains other DNA sequences that code for the same CDR3.

Clones were sequenced by immunoSEQ multiplex PCR, and TCRdb holds only the in-frame ones, with some missing. The sample includes 700,000 to 750,000 clones, 70% to 90% of them seen just once. Germline V gene sequence: CDR1 SGHNT, CDR2 YYREEE (reference sequence). This CDR3 comprises 15 residues. V was pared by 5 bases and J by 0 bases, with 12 bases between. This sample was shared with a second study, whose subject was human thymus T cells. In that study: Thymus tissue was removed during corrective cardiac surgery. Thymic and blood repertoires seemed to favor certain V and J genes. Related research examined unrelated individuals and reported that their thymic repertoires overlapped highly.

The sample taken for sequencing was thymocytes. This clonotype originated in a girl under two years old with a congenital heart defect. The rearrangement uses TRBV5-4 and TRBJ1-5; D gene unclear. CDR3 in amino acids: CASSLDGDSNQPQHF. CDR3 in DNA: TGTGCCAGCAGTCTGGACGGGGATAGCAATCAGCCCCAGCATTTT.